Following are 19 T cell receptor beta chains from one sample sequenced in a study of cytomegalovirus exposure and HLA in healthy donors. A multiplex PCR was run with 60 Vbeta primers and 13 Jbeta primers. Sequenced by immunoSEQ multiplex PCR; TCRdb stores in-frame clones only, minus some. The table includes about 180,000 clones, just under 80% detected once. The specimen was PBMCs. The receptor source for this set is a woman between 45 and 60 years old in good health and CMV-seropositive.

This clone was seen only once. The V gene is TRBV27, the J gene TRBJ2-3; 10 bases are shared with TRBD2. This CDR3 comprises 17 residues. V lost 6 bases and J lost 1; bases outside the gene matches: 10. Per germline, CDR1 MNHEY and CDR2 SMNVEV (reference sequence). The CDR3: CASSPRGSGRRTDTQYF. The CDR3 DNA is TGTGCCAGCAGCCCAAGAGGTAGCGGGAGGCGCACAGATACGCAGTATTTT.

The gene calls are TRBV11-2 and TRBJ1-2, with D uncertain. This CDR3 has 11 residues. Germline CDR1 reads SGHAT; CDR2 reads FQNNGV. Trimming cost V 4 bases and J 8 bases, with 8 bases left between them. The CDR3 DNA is TGTGCCAGCAGCTCCGGTAGAGGCTACACCTTC. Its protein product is CASSSGRGYTF.

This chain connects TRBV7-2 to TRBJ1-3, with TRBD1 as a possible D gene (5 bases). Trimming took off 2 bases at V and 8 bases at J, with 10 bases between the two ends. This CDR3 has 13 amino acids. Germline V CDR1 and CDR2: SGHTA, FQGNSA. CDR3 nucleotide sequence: TGTGCCAGCAGCTTACGGGGGTTGGACACCATATATTTT. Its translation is CASSLRGLDTIYF.

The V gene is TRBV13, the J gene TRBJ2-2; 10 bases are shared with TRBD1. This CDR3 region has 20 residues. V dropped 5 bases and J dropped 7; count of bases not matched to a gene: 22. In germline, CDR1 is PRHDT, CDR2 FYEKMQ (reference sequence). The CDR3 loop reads CASSTGRLGDGTGEYGELFF. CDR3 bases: TGTGCCAGCAGCACCGGACGTTTGGGAGACGGGACAGGGGAGTACGGGGAGCTGTTTTTT.

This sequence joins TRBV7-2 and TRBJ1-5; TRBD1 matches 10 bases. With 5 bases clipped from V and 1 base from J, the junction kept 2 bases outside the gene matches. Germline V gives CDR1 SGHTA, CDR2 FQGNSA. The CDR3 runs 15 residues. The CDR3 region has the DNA TGTGCCAGCAGCCGGGGACAGGGGAGCAATCAGCCCCAGCATTTT. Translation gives CASSRGQGSNQPQHF.

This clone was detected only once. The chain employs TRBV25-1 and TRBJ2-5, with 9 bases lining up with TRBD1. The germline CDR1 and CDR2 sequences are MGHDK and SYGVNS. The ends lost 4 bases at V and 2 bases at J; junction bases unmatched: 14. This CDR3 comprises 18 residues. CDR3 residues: CASSGRTGAKYPQETQYF. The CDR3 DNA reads TGTGCCAGCAGTGGTCGGACAGGGGCCAAATACCCTCAAGAGACCCAGTACTTC.

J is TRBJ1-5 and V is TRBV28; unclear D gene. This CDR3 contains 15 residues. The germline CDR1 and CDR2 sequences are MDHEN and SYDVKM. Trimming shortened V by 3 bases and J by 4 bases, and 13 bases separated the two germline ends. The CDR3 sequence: CASSFLGGGNQPQHF. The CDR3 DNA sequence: TGTGCCAGCAGTTTTTTGGGAGGAGGAAATCAGCCCCAGCATTTT.

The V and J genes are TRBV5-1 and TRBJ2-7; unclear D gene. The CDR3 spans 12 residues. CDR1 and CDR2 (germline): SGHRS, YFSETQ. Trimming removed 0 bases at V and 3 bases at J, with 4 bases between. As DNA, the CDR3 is TGCGCCAGCAGCTTGGATCTCTACGAGCAGTACTTC. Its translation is CASSLDLYEQYF.

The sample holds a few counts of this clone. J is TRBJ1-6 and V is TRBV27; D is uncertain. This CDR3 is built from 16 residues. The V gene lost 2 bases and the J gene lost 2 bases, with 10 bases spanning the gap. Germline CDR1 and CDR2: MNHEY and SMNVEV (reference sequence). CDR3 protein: CASSLNTAAYNSPLHF. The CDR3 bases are TGTGCCAGCAGTTTAAACACGGCGGCCTATAATTCACCCCTCCACTTT.

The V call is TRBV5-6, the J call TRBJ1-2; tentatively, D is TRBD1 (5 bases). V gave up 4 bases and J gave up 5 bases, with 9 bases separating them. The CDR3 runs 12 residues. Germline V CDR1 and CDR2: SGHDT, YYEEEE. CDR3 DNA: TGTGCCAGCAGCCCGGGACTTTATGGCTACACCTTC. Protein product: CASSPGLYGYTF.

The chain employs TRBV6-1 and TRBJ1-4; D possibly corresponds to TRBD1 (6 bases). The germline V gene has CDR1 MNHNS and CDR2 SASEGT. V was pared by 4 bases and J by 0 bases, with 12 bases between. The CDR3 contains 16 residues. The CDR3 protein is CASSANTGSTNEKLFF. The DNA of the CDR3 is TGTGCCAGCAGTGCCAACACAGGGTCAACTAATGAAAAACTGTTTTTT.

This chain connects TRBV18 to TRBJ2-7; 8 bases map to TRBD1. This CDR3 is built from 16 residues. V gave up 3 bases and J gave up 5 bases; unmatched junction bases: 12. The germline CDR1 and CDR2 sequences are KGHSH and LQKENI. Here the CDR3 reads CASSPQNRGEFHEQYF. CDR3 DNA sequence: TGTGCCAGCTCACCCCAAAACAGGGGGGAGTTTCACGAGCAGTACTTC.

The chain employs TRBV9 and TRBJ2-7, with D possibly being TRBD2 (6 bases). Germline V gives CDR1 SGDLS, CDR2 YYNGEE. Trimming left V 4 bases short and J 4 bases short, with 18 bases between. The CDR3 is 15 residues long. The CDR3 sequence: CASSPARTGAYEQYF. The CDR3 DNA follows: TGTGCCAGCAGCCCCGCCCGGACGGGAGCTTACGAGCAGTACTTC. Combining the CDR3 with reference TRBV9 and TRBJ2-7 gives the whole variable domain DSGVTQTPKHLITATGQRVTLRCSPRSGDLSVYWYQQSLDQGLQFLIQYYNGEERAKGNILERFSAQQFPDLHSELNLSSLELGDSALYFCASSPARTGAYEQYFGPGTRLTVT.

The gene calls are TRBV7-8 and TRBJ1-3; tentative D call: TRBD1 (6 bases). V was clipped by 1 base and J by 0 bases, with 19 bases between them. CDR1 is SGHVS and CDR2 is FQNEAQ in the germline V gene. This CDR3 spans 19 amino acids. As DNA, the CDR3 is TGTGCCAGCAGCTTAGAGGGGGGAGGGATCTACCGCTCTGGAAACACCATATATTTT. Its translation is CASSLEGGGIYRSGNTIYF.

CDR3 DNA sequence: TGTGCCAGCAGCCCCACAGGGGGGAAGGCAGATACGCAGTATTTT. Its protein is CASSPTGGKADTQYF. V usage is TRBV9 and J usage is TRBJ2-3; the match to TRBD1 covers 8 bases. V shed 4 bases, J shed 4 bases, and the junction held 8 bases outside the gene matches. The CDR3 is made up of 15 amino acids. Germline CDR1 SGDLS, CDR2 YYNGEE.

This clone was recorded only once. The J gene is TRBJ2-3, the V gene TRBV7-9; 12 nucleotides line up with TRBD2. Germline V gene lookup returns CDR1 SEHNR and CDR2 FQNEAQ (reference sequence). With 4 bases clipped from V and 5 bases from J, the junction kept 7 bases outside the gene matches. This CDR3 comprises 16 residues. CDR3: CASSSRLAGVIDTQYF. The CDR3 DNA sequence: TGTGCCAGCAGCTCCCGACTAGCGGGAGTTATAGATACGCAGTATTTT.

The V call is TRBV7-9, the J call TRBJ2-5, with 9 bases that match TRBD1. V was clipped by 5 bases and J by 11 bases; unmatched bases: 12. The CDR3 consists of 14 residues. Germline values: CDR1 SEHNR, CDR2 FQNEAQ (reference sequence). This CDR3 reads CASSLGQGWEEQYF. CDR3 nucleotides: TGTGCCAGCAGCCTCGGACAGGGGTGGGAAGAGCAGTACTTC.

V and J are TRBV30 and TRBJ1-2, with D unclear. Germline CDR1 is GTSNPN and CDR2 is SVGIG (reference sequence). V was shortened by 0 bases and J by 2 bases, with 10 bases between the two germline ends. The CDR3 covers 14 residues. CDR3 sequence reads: CAWSVLVTNYGYTF. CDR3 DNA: TGTGCCTGGAGTGTACTGGTAACGAACTATGGCTACACCTTC.

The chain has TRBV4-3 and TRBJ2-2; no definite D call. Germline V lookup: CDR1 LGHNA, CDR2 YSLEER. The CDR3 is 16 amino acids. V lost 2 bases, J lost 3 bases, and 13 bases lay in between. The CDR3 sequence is CASSQTGFTDTGELFF. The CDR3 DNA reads TGCGCCAGCAGCCAAACCGGGTTCACGGACACCGGGGAGCTGTTTTTT.